This is a list of T cell receptor beta chains from one sample in a study of T cell responses to AZD1222 COVID-19 vaccine. Repertoires were generated with immunoSEQ multiplex PCR, while TCRdb's copy carries only in-frame clones and drops some. This sample carries around 100,000 clones, more than 70% of them seen once, and the ten largest clones take 5.5% to 7.5%. The sequences come from peripheral blood, collected 28 days after the second AZD1222 dose. Receptors originate from an adult who received the AZD1222 COVID-19 vaccine. CDR3s include the opening cysteine and the closing phenylalanine or tryptophan. The D gene is left open where the match is weak. Clone size, where shown, is once, few, many, or a class for clones that have expanded.

TRBJ2-5	TRBD1	TRBV7-3	-	TGTGCCAGCAGCAGAACCGGGACAGGGCTAGAGACCCAGTACTTC	CASSRTGTGLETQYF
TRBJ2-1	-	TRBV10-2	-	TGCGCCAGCAGAGGACAGCTGAACTACAATGAGCAGTTCTTC	CASRGQLNYNEQFF
TRBJ1-2	-	TRBV7-2	-	TGTGCCAGCAGCCCCGACCGTCAAGGGGGCTACACCTTC	CASSPDRQGGYTF
TRBJ1-2	-	TRBV6-5	-	TGTGCCAGCAGGGACATCCTTAACTATGGCTACACCTTC	CASRDILNYGYTF
TRBJ2-7	-	TRBV5-1	-	TGCGCCAGCAGCTTGGGCAGTAACTCCTACGAGCAGTACTTC	CASSLGSNSYEQYF
TRBJ2-5	-	TRBV3-1/TRBV3-2	-	TGTGCCAGCATCCCGACTGGGGGCGGTGAGACCCAGTACTTC	CASIPTGGGETQYF
TRBJ2-1	TRBD2	TRBV12-3/TRBV12-4	-	TGTGCCAGCAGTTCCAGCGGGGCGCAGGAGCAGTTCTTC	CASSSSGAQEQFF
TRBJ1-3	-	TRBV19	once	TGTGCCAGTAGTACTACAACGGGAGGAAACACCATATATTTT	CASSTTTGGNTIYF
TRBJ1-1	-	TRBV12-3/TRBV12-4	-	TGTGCCAGCGGGACGGATGACACTGAAGCTTTCTTT	CASGTDDTEAFF
TRBJ2-3	-	TRBV14	-	TGTGCCAGCAGCCTTTTCGGGACTGGCACAGATACGCAGTATTTT	CASSLFGTGTDTQYF
TRBJ1-4	TRBD1	TRBV10-3	once	TGTGCCATCAGTGACGGGACAGGGGACTTCAATGAAAAACTGTTTTTT	CAISDGTGDFNEKLFF
TRBJ1-2	-	TRBV12-3/TRBV12-4	once	TGTGCCAGCAGCCTTCTTGTTGGAGAAGGCTACACCTTC	CASSLLVGEGYTF
TRBJ2-3	TRBD1	TRBV5-1	once	TGCGCCAGCAGCGCCGGACAGGGGGCCGATACGCAGTATTTT	CASSAGQGADTQYF
TRBJ1-5	TRBD1	TRBV18	once	TGTGCCAGCTCACCCCCTGGACAGGGAAGTTCTCAGCCCCAGCATTTT	CASSPPGQGSSQPQHF
TRBJ1-1	TRBD1	TRBV12-3/TRBV12-4	-	TGTGCCAGCAGACTCGGACAGGAGGAGGTCGCTTTCTTT	CASRLGQEEVAFF
TRBJ1-4	TRBD1	TRBV7-2	-	TGTGCCAGCAGCTTACCGCGTCCAGGGGGTGGAAAACTGTTTTTT	CASSLPRPGGGKLFF
TRBJ1-2	-	TRBV7-2	-	TGTGCCAGCAGCTTAGATTCCTTCTCGGAGGATGGCTACACCTTC	CASSLDSFSEDGYTF
TRBJ2-3	-	TRBV7-2	few	TGTGCCAGCAGCTTAAGTGTTAGCACAGATACGCAGTATTTT	CASSLSVSTDTQYF
TRBJ1-2	-	TRBV7-9	-	TGTGCCAGCAGCCAACTTACAGAAAACTATGGCTACACCTTC	CASSQLTENYGYTF
TRBJ2-5	-	TRBV5-6	once	TGTGCCAGCAGCTTGGTGGAGACCCAGTACTTC	CASSLVETQYF
TRBJ1-2	TRBD1	TRBV27	-	TGTGCCAGCAGTCGTCGGACAGGGGTCGGCTATGGCTACACCTTC	CASSRRTGVGYGYTF
TRBJ2-7	TRBD2	TRBV15	-	TGTGCCACCAGCAGGACTAGCGGAACTTCCTACGAGCAGTACTTC	CATSRTSGTSYEQYF
TRBJ1-2	-	TRBV2	-	TGTGCCAGCAGTGAGTCCATCGACTATGGCTACACCTTC	CASSESIDYGYTF
TRBJ2-7	TRBD2	TRBV20-1	-	TGCAGTGCTAGTAGTAGCGGGGTATTCTACGAGCAGTACTTC	CSASSSGVFYEQYF
TRBJ2-3	TRBD2	TRBV19	-	TGTGCCAGCCAACGGGGGGCGGGGGGCCTAGATACGCAGTATTTT	CASQRGAGGLDTQYF
TRBJ1-1	-	TRBV4-3	-	TGCGCCAGCAGCCAAGAGGGAATTTCGGCTGAAGCTTTCTTT	CASSQEGISAEAFF
TRBJ1-1	TRBD1	TRBV7-9	-	TGTGCCAGCAGCCGACGGACTGACAGGGGGACTGAAGCTTTCTTT	CASSRRTDRGTEAFF
TRBJ1-1	-	TRBV18	-	TGTGCCAGCTCACCAGGGCGGATGAACACTGAAGCTTTCTTT	CASSPGRMNTEAFF
TRBJ2-5	-	TRBV6-5	-	TGTGCCTCTCAATCCATGGCAGCGTACCAAGAGACCCAGTACTTC	CASQSMAAYQETQYF
TRBJ2-1	TRBD2	TRBV27	-	TGTGCCAGCAAAACAATAGCGGGGGGCATCTACAATGAGCAGTTCTTC	CASKTIAGGIYNEQFF
TRBJ1-1	-	TRBV6-5	-	TGTGCCAGCATACTTTCGACAGGGAACACTGAAGCTTTCTTT	CASILSTGNTEAFF
TRBJ1-1	-	TRBV7-3	-	TGTGCCAGCAGCTTAGGCGGAACCCTGAACACTGAAGCTTTCTTT	CASSLGGTLNTEAFF
TRBJ1-4	-	TRBV29-1	-	TGCAGCGTTGCCCCAGAGGGCACTAATGAAAAACTGTTTTTT	CSVAPEGTNEKLFF
TRBJ1-2	-	TRBV7-9	-	TGTGCCAGCAGCTCCAAACTTACAGAGATCTCGGGCTATGGCTACACCTTC	CASSSKLTEISGYGYTF
TRBJ1-4	-	TRBV6-5	-	TGTGCCAGCAGTTACTCAGGGACGGCGGGTAATGAAAAACTGTTTTTT	CASSYSGTAGNEKLFF
TRBJ1-5	-	TRBV5-5	-	TGTGCCAGCAGCACAGACCAGGGGTTTAGCAATCAGCCCCAGCATTTT	CASSTDQGFSNQPQHF
TRBJ1-1	TRBD1	TRBV18	-	TGTGCCAGCTCTGGACAGGAGGTCACTGAAGCTTTCTTT	CASSGQEVTEAFF
TRBJ1-5	TRBD1	TRBV28	-	TGTGCCAGCACCGAACAGGGGGTCAGCAATCAGCCCCAGCATTTT	CASTEQGVSNQPQHF
TRBJ1-1	TRBD1	TRBV10-2	-	TGCGCCAGCAGGCAGGGGGGCTCTACTGAAGCTTTCTTT	CASRQGGSTEAFF
TRBJ1-2	TRBD1	TRBV6-5	-	TGTGCCAGCAGTTACGCGGAGGGGGCTAGTTATGGCTACACCTTC	CASSYAEGASYGYTF
TRBJ2-7	-	TRBV5-6	once	TGTGCCAGCAGCTGGGCCTCCTACGAGCAGTACTTC	CASSWASYEQYF
TRBJ1-4	-	TRBV7-2	-	TGTGCCAGCAGCCCTGGTCGGGGTAGTGAAAAACTGTTTTTT	CASSPGRGSEKLFF
TRBJ1-1	-	TRBV20-1	-	TGCAGTGCTAGTAGAGGTCAGTTGAACACTGAAGCTTTCTTT	CSASRGQLNTEAFF
TRBJ1-1	-	TRBV4-3	-	TGCGCCAGCAGCCAAGATCCACGGCCCACTGAAGCTTTCTTT	CASSQDPRPTEAFF
TRBJ2-3	-	TRBV3-1/TRBV3-2	-	TGTGCCAGCAGCCAAGATTTCCACACAGATACGCAGTATTTT	CASSQDFHTDTQYF
TRBJ1-4	-	TRBV28	-	TGTGCCAGCAGTCAAGCCATTCAACGAATGAGACAACTGTTTTTT	CASSQAIQRMRQLFF
TRBJ2-3	-	TRBV5-1	-	TGCGCCAGCAGCTTACTTCCCACAGATACGCAGTATTTT	CASSLLPTDTQYF
TRBJ1-4	-	TRBV27	-	TGTGCCAGCAGTTTATCCAGGCTGGTTAATGAAAAACTGTTTTTT	CASSLSRLVNEKLFF
TRBJ1-1	-	TRBV7-9	-	TGTGCCAGCAGGTTAGATCAATTCATGAACACTGAAGCTTTCTTT	CASRLDQFMNTEAFF
TRBJ1-3	-	TRBV6-5	once	TGTGCCAGCAGGGGGGGGGACTCTGGAAACACCATATATTTT	CASRGGDSGNTIYF
TRBJ1-1	-	TRBV3-1/TRBV3-2	-	TGTGCCAGCAGCCCCGAAGGGCGGGAGGCCTTTGAAGCTTTCTTT	CASSPEGREAFEAFF
TRBJ1-5	-	TRBV3-1/TRBV3-2	-	TGTGCCAGCAGCCCAATGGTGGCAGACCCACCCCAGCATTTT	CASSPMVADPPQHF
TRBJ1-6	TRBD1	TRBV19	-	TGTGCCAGTAGTATGAGGGACAGGGGATTTACTTCACCCCTCCACTTT	CASSMRDRGFTSPLHF
TRBJ1-2	-	TRBV6-2/TRBV6-3	-	TGTGCCAGCAGCCCCGGGCCAGGGCGGACTAACTATGGCTACACCTTC	CASSPGPGRTNYGYTF
TRBJ1-3	-	TRBV12-3/TRBV12-4	-	TGTGCCAGTAGGGCTAACTCTGGAAACACCATATATTTT	CASRANSGNTIYF